This T cell receptor beta chain was sequenced for a study of regulatory T cells in long-lasting Graves disease. Background on the study: Antithyroid drug intake by newly diagnosed Graves' patients had lasted under 3 months.

Concerning this clonotype: A much larger clone lies one base from this, so it may be a read error.

In building TCR beta libraries, iRepertoire HTBI primers were used together with Arm-PCR of CDR3 regions. One entry per CDR3 protein results from TCRdb running MiXCR on the multiplex PCR reads. The sample carries around 450,000 distinct CDR3 sequences, approximately 15% recorded once. Time point given: newly diagnosed GD, antithyroid drugs for less than 3 months. TCR sequences were obtained from RNA taken from PBMCs. Recruitment took place at an endocrinology department in Xi'an, China. CDR1 is MNHEY and CDR2 is SVGEGT in the germline V gene. This CDR3 has 15 amino acids. Trimming took off 3 bases at V and 0 bases at J, with 8 bases between the two ends. This sample was also put to use in a study of T cells in Graves' hyperthyroidism and ophthalmopathy. This second study says: During a first-round RT-PCR of the TCR CDR3, the HTBI primer set was used.

This TCR derives from a middle-aged woman with Graves disease. The sequencing here drew on peripheral blood mononuclear cells (PBMCs), taken at new diagnosis, from a patient treated with antithyroid drugs. The chain combines TRBV6-2 or TRBV6-3 with TRBJ2-2; either TRBD1 or TRBD2 may fit D (5 bases each). CDR3 in DNA: TGTGCCAGCAGTTATGGGACGACGAACACCGGGGAGCTGTTTTTT. Amino acid sequence: CASSYGTTNTGELFF.